This TCR beta chain was observed in a study of blood T cell repertoires in COVID-19. About the research overall: The United States, Italy and Spain were the sources of the acute and convalescent COVID-19 samples. The cDNA or gDNA used as material had been derived from T cells, B-cell-depleted T cells, or PBMCs.

Trimming pared 4 bases from V and 7 bases from J, leaving 7 bases between. Germline CDR1 and CDR2: MGHRA and YSYEKL. The CDR3 is 12 amino acids. Measured with immunoSEQ multiplex PCR; TCRdb has only the in-frame clones, and not every one. Of fewer than 250,000 clones in the sample, approximately 89% are singletons; the top ten hold 1.5% to 2%. Material: peripheral blood. This chain uses TRBV4-1 with TRBJ1-4; no firm D call. The clonotype comes from a woman aged 55-70 years who had recovered from COVID-19. In nucleotides, the CDR3 is TGCGCCAGCAGCCCCCTGGCTGAAAAACTGTTTTTT. Translation gives CASSPLAEKLFF.